Listed below are T cell receptor beta chains from one sample, sequenced in a study of control samples from healthy donors and cancer patients. Profiled with immunoSEQ multiplex PCR; TCRdb holds only in-frame clones, not every one. The sample has over 150,000 clones, under 95% seen once. Sequenced: blood. The receptors derive from a woman aged 18-35 years in good health. Each CDR3 is given with its conserved first and last residue. Fields, in order: J gene, V gene, CDR3 protein.

TRBJ1-1	TRBV19	CASSPLTNTEAFF
TRBJ2-3	TRBV6-6	CASRRASVSDTQYF
TRBJ2-3	TRBV9	CASSVAPAGRGTDTQYF
TRBJ2-5	TRBV19	CASSTQVKETQYF
TRBJ2-5	TRBV7-9	CASKVTGQETQYF
TRBJ1-2	TRBV28	CASVRGTSDGYTF
TRBJ2-2	TRBV15	CATSRKGQGTGELFF
TRBJ1-4	TRBV2	CASTYHPTNEKLFF
TRBJ2-4	TRBV4-2	CASSQDMASGAKNIQYF
TRBJ2-7	TRBV3-1/TRBV3-2	CASSQASGQYEQYF
TRBJ2-1	TRBV9	CASSEGPTSSPPNEQFF
TRBJ2-3	TRBV21-1	CASSPWGTSGILNTDTQYF
TRBJ1-1	TRBV7-9	CASSLVGGNTEAFF
TRBJ1-2	TRBV6-2/TRBV6-3	CASSYLSNRDGYTF
TRBJ1-2	TRBV6-6	CASSYTGVYGYTF
TRBJ2-4	TRBV3-1/TRBV3-2	CASSQRRVHGAKNIQYF
TRBJ2-7	TRBV5-1	CASSSTGLSSYEQYF
TRBJ2-7	TRBV3-1/TRBV3-2	CASSQESYHEQYF
TRBJ1-6	TRBV19	CASSRDSYSPLHF
TRBJ1-2	TRBV20-1	CSASGDDWTSGYTF
TRBJ2-1	TRBV29-1	CSYVTTAESEQFF
TRBJ1-5	TRBV27	CASSLFKSNQPQHF
TRBJ1-1	TRBV18	CASSPQQGPMNTEAFF
TRBJ1-1	TRBV7-9	CASSLAQAGLGEAFF
TRBJ1-2	TRBV3-1/TRBV3-2	CASRATGQAGSVGYTF
TRBJ2-7	TRBV18	CASSLGQGAREQYF
TRBJ2-7	TRBV18	CASSPSPKGDEQYF
TRBJ1-2	TRBV15	CATSREMTLIGYGYTF
TRBJ2-5	TRBV6-5	CASSYSRTGGETQYF
TRBJ1-2	TRBV27	CASMGPYATGASGYTF
TRBJ2-2	TRBV5-1	CASSLRIQGQHTGELFF